This entry lists 3 T cell receptor beta chains sequenced from one sample in a study of T cell responses to AZD1222 COVID-19 vaccine. Repertoires were generated with immunoSEQ multiplex PCR, while TCRdb's copy carries only in-frame clones and drops some. The sample carries 150,000 to 180,000 clones, 80% to 90% recorded once. Specimen: peripheral blood, collected after recovery from COVID-19. These receptors all come from an adult who had recovered from COVID-19.

Only one count was recorded for this clone. The V gene is TRBV5-1, the J gene TRBJ2-7; 8 bases are shared with TRBD2. The J segment lost 2 bases and the V segment lost 0 bases, leaving 4 bases of the junction unmatched. CDR3 length: 15 residues. The germline V gene has CDR1 SGHRS and CDR2 YFSETQ. The CDR3 spells CASSLGAGAPYEQYF. Written as DNA, the CDR3 is TGCGCCAGCAGCTTGGGAGCGGGGGCCCCCTACGAGCAGTACTTC.

The gene calls are TRBV18 and TRBJ2-6; D perhaps matches TRBD1 (6 bases). This CDR3 spans 19 amino acids. Germline V gene data show CDR1 as KGHSH and CDR2 as LQKENI. V was trimmed by 2 bases and J by 2 bases, leaving 19 bases between them. The CDR3 DNA reads TGTGCCAGCTCACCAACCGGGCCAGGGGCGTCAGCTGGGGCCAACGTCCTGACTTTC. Its protein product is CASSPTGPGASAGANVLTF.

The genes are TRBV14 and TRBJ2-5; TRBD2 might be the D (6 bases). Trimming cost V 0 bases and J 2 bases, with 16 bases left between them. CDR1 is SGHDN, CDR2 FVKESK, per germline. The length of the CDR3 is 17 residues. The CDR3, as DNA: TGTGCCAGCAGCCAAGAAAGGTTCCGGGACTTTCAAGAGACCCAGTACTTC. Protein sequence: CASSQERFRDFQETQYF.